This entry features one T cell receptor beta chain sequence. This entry belongs to a study of identical twins. The CDR3 length is 13 residues. Trimming took 6 bases from V and 12 from J; bases not matched to a gene: 8. The V gene's germline CDR1 is LGHNT and CDR2 FRNRAP. One entry per CDR3 protein results from TCRdb running MiXCR on the 5' RACE reads. The sample comprises fewer than 250,000 distinct CDR3 sequences, around 8.1% of which are singletons, and more than 1.5% rests with the top ten. These data were likewise used in another study, on yellow fever vaccine responses in identical twins.

Sequences were obtained from memory (CD45RO+) T cells sorted from blood. The chain has TRBV12-5 and TRBJ2-1; 10 nucleotides agree with TRBD2. The receptor was derived from a woman between 18 and 29 years old in good health. CDR3 region: CASGPSSGSGQFF. CDR3 nucleotide sequence: TGTGCTAGTGGCCCGTCTAGCGGGAGTGGGCAGTTCTTC. Filled out from reference TRBV12-5 and TRBJ2-1, the complete variable domain reads DARVTQTPRHKVTEMGQEVTMRCQPILGHNTVFWYRQTMMQGLELLAYFRNRAPLDDSGMPKDRFSAEMPDATLATLKIQPSEPRDSAVYFCASGPSSGSGQFFGPGTRLTVL.